The present T cell receptor (beta chain) was sequenced within a study of T cells expressing NK-cell markers. For the study at large: Eight donors were sequenced, of whom seven were HCMV-seropositive, while the remaining one was HCMV-seronegative.

Germline V CDR1 and CDR2: SQVTM, ANQGSEA. The CDR3 length is 18 residues. TCRdb reprocessed the 5' RACE reads; each CDR3 protein has one entry and no DNA is given. The table for this sample gives roughly 420,000 distinct CDR3 sequences. The TCR sequence derives from a woman aged 18 to 75 in good health. Source material: blood T cells: a sorted CD56 or NKG2C T cell subset, CD4+ or CD8+ T cells, or bulk PBMC T cells (not recorded which). The chain recombines TRBV29-1 with TRBJ2-5; there is no DNA to check the TCRdb D call of TRBD2. Here the CDR3 reads CSVEARGTSGDYQETQYF.